Each of the 9 T cell receptor beta chains below was sequenced from the same sample in a study of CD8 T cells in ankylosing spondylitis. Each CDR3 protein gets one entry after TCRdb re-called the 5' RACE reads with MiXCR. The table includes around 100,000 distinct CDR3 sequences, 20% to 30% detected once. Sequenced: synovial fluid, either unsorted or a sorted T cell fraction (not recorded which). The receptor source for this set is a male donor with ankylosing spondylitis.

The rearrangement uses TRBV7-2 and TRBJ2-7; 8 bases fit TRBD1. The trim removed 2 bases at V and 2 bases at J, leaving 8 bases unmatched. Germline CDR1 SGHTA, CDR2 FQGNSA. The CDR3 loop spans 16 amino acids. The CDR3 is CASSLQGASGPYEQYF. CDR3 in DNA: TGTGCCAGCAGCTTACAGGGGGCAAGCGGGCCCTACGAGCAGTACTTC.

The genes are TRBV5-1 and TRBJ2-3; D call uncertain. Germline lookup yields CDR1 SGHRS and CDR2 YFSETQ. Deletions cut 0 bases from V and 4 bases from J, with 9 bases between. This CDR3 is 14 amino acids long. The CDR3 nucleotides read TGCGCCAGCAGCTTGGCCGGTTTTTCAGATACGCAGTATTTT. It yields the protein CASSLAGFSDTQYF.

This clonotype has at least ten counts. The chain joins TRBV7-8 to TRBJ2-3, with D possibly TRBD1 on 6 matching bases. The germline V gene encodes CDR1 SGHVS and CDR2 FQNEAQ. The CDR3 is made up of 13 amino acids. V gave up 2 bases and J gave up 3 bases, with 6 bases separating them. CDR3 bases: TGTGCCAGCAGCTTACAGGGGACAGATACGCAGTATTTT. Translated: CASSLQGTDTQYF.

This chain uses TRBV28 with TRBJ2-3, with unresolved D. The CDR3 loop spans 14 amino acids. Trimming removed 2 bases from V and 2 bases from J, with 8 bases in between. Germline loops: CDR1 MDHEN, CDR2 SYDVKM. In DNA form, the CDR3 reads TGTGCCAGCAGTTTAGCGTTCTACACAGATACGCAGTATTTT. This gives the protein CASSLAFYTDTQYF.

The chain is built from TRBV3-1 and TRBJ2-3, with 9 nucleotides matching TRBD2. The CDR3 has 14 amino acids. Losses at the gene ends were 6 bases for V and 3 bases for J; bases not matched to a gene: 4. CDR1 LGHDT and CDR2 YNNKEL come from the germline V gene (reference sequence). The CDR3 is CASSLAGNTDTQYF. The CDR3 DNA is TGTGCCAGCAGTCTAGCGGGAAATACAGATACGCAGTATTTT.

This clonotype showed up many times. The chain uses TRBV5-1 and TRBJ1-3; D is unresolved. In germline, CDR1 is SGHRS, CDR2 YFSETQ. The CDR3 totals 14 residues. Trimming pared 0 bases from V and 2 bases from J, leaving 6 bases between. Written as DNA, the CDR3 is TGCGCCAGCAGCTTGGGGGTTACTGGAAACACCATATATTTT. The encoded protein is CASSLGVTGNTIYF.

The CDR3 here is CSARSTDTQYF. DNA for the CDR3: TGCAGTGCTAGGTCCACAGATACGCAGTATTTT. This rearrangement joins TRBV20-1 to TRBJ2-3; no reliable D call. This CDR3 is built from 11 residues. Germline V gene lookup returns CDR1 DFQATT and CDR2 SNEGSKA (reference sequence). V was shortened by 3 bases and J by 2 bases, with 3 bases between the two germline ends.

J is TRBJ2-3 and V is TRBV10-3; a weak D match, TRBD1 (6 bases). This CDR3 is 13 amino acids long. Trimming left V 6 bases short and J 0 bases short, with 7 bases between. In germline, CDR1 is ENHRY, CDR2 SYGVKD. The CDR3 sequence is CAIRQGSTDTQYF. CDR3 in DNA: TGTGCCATCAGGCAGGGGAGCACAGATACGCAGTATTTT.

The chain has TRBV29-1 and TRBJ2-5; a weak D match, TRBD2 (5 bases). The length of the CDR3 is 10 residues. V lost 4 bases and J 7 bases, leaving 7 bases between the germline ends. The germline V gene has CDR1 SQVTM and CDR2 ANQGSEA. The CDR3 protein is CSVVEGTQYF. The CDR3 DNA reads as TGCAGCGTTGTCGAGGGGACCCAGTACTTC. The full variable domain, rest sourced from reference TRBV29-1 and TRBJ2-5, is SAVISQKPSRDICQRGTSLTIQCQVDSQVTMMFWYRQQPGQSLTLIATANQGSEATYESGFVIDKFPISRPNLTFSTLTVSNMSPEDSSIYLCSVVEGTQYFGPGTRLLVL.